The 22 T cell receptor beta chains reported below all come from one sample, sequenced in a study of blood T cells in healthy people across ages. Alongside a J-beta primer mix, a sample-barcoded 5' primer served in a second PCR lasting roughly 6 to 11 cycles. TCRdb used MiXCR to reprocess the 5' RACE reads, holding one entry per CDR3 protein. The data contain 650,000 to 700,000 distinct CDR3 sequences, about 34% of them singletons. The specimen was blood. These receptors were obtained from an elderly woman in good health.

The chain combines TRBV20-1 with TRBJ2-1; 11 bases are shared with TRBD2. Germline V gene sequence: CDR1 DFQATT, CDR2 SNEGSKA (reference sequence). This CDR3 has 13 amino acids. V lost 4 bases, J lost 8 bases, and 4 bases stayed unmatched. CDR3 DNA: TGCAGTGCTAAGGGACTAGCGGTGGATGAGCAGTTCTTC. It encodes CSAKGLAVDEQFF.

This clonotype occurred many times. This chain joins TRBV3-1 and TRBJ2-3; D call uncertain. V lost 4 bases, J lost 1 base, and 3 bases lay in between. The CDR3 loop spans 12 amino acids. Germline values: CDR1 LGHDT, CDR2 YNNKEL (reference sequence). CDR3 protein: CASSRRTDTQYF. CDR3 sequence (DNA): TGTGCCAGCAGCCGCCGCACAGATACGCAGTATTTT.

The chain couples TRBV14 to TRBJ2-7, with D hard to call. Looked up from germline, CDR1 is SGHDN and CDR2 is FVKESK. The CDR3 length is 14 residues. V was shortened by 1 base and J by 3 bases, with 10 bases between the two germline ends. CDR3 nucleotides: TGTGCCAGCAGCCAAGTGGCGACGGACTACGAGCAGTACTTC. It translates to CASSQVATDYEQYF.

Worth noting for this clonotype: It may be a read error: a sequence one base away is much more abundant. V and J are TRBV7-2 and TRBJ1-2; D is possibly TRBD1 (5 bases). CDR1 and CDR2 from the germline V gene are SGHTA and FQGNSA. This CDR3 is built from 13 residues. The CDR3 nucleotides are TGTGTCAGCAGGGACCCGGGGATCTATGGCTACACCTTC. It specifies CVSRDPGIYGYTF.

The DNA of the CDR3 is TGTGCCAGCAGTTACGGAGGGATTAGCAATCAGCCCCAGCATTTT. Residues: CASSYGGISNQPQHF. This sequence joins TRBV6-2 or TRBV6-3 and TRBJ1-5, with D unresolved. Looked up from germline, CDR1 is MNHEY and CDR2 is SVGEGT. This CDR3 is 15 amino acids long. The V end lost 2 bases, the J end lost 0 bases, and 8 bases lay between the germline ends.

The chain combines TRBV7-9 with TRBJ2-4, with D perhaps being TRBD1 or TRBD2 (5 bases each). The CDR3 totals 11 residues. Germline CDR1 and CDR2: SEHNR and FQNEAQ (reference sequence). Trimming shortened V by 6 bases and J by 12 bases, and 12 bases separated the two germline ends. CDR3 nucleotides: TGTGCCAGCAGTTCCGGGGACCGTCAGTACTTC. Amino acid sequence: CASSSGDRQYF.

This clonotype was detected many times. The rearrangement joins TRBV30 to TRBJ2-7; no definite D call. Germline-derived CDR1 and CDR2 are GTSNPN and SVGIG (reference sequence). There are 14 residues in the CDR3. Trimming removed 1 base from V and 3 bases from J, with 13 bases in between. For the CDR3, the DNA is TGTGCCTGGAGTGACACTCCGGCGAACTACGAGCAGTACTTC. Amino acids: CAWSDTPANYEQYF.

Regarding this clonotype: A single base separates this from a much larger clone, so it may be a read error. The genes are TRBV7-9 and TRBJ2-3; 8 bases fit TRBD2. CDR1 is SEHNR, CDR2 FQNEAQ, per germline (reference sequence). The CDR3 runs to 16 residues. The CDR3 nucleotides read TGTACCAGCAGCTTACTACTAGCGGATAGCACAGATACGCAGTATTTT. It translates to CTSSLLLADSTDTQYF. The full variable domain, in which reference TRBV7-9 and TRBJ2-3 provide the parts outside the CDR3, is DTGVSQNPRHKITKRGQNVTFRCDPISEHNRLYWYRQTLGQGPEFLTYFQNEAQLEKSRLLSDRFSAERPKGSFSTLEIQRTEQGDSAMYLCTSSLLLADSTDTQYFGPGTRLTVL.

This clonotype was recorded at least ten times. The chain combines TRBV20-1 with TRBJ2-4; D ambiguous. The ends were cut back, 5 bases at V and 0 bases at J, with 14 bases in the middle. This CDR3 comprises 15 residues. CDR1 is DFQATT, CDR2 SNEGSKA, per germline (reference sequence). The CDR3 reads CSAPAGGLAKNIQYF. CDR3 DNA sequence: TGCAGTGCTCCCGCCGGTGGCTTAGCCAAAAACATTCAGTACTTC.

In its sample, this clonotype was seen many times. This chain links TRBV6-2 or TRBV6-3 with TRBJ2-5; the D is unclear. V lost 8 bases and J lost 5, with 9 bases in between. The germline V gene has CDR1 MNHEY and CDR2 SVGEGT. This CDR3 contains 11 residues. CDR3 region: CASQGLETQYF. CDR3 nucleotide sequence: TGTGCCAGCCAAGGGCTGGAGACCCAGTACTTC.

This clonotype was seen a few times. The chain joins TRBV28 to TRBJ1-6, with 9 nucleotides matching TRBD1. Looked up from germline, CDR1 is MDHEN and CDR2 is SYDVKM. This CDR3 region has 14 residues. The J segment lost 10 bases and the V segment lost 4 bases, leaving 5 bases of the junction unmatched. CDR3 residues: CASSSGTGRSPLHF. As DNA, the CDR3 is TGTGCCAGCAGTTCCGGGACAGGGCGGTCACCCCTCCACTTT.

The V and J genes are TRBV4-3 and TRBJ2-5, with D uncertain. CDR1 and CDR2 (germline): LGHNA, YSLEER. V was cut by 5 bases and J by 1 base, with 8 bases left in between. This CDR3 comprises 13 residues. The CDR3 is CASSEALQETQYF. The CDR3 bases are TGCGCCAGCAGCGAGGCTCTCCAAGAGACCCAGTACTTC.

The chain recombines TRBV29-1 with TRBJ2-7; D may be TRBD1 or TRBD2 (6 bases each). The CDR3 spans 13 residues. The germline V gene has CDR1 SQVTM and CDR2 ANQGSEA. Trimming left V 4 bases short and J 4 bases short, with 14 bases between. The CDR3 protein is CSVGTGAGYEQYF. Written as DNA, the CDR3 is TGCAGCGTTGGTACGGGGGCCGGTTACGAGCAGTACTTC.

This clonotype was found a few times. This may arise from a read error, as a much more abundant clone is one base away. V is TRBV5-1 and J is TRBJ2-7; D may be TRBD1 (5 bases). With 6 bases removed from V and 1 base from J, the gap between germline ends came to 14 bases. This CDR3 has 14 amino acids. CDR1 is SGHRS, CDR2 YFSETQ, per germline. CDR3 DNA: TGCGCCAGCAAGTTGACAGAACAATCCTACGAGCAGTACTTC. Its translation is CASKLTEQSYEQYF.

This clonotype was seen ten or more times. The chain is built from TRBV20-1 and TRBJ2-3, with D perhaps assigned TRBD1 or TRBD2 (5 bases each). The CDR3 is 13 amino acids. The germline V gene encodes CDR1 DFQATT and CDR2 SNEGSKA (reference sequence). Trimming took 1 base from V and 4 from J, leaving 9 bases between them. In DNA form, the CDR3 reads TGCAGTGCTAGAGGGGGGTTTTCAGATACGCAGTATTTT. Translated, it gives CSARGGFSDTQYF.

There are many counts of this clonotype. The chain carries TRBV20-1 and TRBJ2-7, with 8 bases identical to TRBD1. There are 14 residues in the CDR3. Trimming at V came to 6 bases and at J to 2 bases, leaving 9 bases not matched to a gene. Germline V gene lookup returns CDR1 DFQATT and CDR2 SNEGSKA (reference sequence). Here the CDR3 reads CSAPRTGFAYEQYF. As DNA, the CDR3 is TGCAGTGCCCCAAGGACAGGGTTCGCCTACGAGCAGTACTTC.

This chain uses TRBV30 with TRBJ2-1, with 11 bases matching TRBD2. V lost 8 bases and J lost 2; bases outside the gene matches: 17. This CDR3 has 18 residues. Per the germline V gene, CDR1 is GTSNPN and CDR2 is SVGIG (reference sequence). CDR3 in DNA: TGTGCCAGGAACTCCGGGACTAGCGGTTTCACGGCCTACAATGAGCAGTTCTTC. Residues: CARNSGTSGFTAYNEQFF. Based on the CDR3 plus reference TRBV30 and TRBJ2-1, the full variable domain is SQTIHQWPATLVQPVGSPLSLECTVEGTSNPNLYWYRQAAGRGLQLLFYSVGIGQISSEVPQNLSASRPQDRQFILSSKKLLLSDSGFYLCARNSGTSGFTAYNEQFFGPGTRLTVL.

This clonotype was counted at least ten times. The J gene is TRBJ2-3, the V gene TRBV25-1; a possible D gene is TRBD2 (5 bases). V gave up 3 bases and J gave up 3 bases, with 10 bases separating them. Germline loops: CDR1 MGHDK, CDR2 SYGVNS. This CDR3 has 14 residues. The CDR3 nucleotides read TGTGCCAGCAGTGAGACCGGGGTGACAGATACGCAGTATTTT. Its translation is CASSETGVTDTQYF.

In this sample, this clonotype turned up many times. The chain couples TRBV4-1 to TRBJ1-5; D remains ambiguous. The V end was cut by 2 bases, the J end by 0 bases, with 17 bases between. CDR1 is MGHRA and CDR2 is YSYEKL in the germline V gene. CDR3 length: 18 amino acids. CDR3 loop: CASSQTAFSINSNQPQHF. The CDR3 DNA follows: TGCGCCAGCAGCCAAACAGCCTTTTCCATTAATAGCAATCAGCCCCAGCATTTT.

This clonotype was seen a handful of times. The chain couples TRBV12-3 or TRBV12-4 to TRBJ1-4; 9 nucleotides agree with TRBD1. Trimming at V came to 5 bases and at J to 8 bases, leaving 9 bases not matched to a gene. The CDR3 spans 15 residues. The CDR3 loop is CASSISTGGREKLFF. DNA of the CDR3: TGTGCCAGCAGTATCTCGACAGGGGGGAGGGAAAAACTGTTTTTT.

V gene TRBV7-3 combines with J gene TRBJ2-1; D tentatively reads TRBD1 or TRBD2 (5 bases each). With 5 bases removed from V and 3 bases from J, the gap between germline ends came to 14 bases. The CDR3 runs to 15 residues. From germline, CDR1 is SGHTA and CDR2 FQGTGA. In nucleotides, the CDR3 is TGTGCCAGCAGCGCCTTGGGGGATGACTACAATGAGCAGTTCTTC. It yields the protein CASSALGDDYNEQFF.

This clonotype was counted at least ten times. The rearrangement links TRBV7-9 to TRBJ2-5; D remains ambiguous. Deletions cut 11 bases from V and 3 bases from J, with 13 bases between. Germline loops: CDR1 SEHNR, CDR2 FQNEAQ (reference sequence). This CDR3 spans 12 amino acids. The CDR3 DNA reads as TGTGCCGGAAAAGGGCAGGAAGAGACCCAGTACTTC. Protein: CAGKGQEETQYF.